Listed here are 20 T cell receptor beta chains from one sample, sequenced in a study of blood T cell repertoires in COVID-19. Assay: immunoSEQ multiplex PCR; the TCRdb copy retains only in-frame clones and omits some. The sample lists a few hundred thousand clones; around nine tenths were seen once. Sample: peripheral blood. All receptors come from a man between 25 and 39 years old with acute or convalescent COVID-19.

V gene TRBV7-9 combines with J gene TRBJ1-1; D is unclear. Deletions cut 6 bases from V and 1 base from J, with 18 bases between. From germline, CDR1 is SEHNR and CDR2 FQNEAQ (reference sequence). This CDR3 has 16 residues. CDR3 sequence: CASSSLGGSQNTEAFF. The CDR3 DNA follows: TGTGCCAGCAGTTCCTTGGGAGGCAGCCAGAACACTGAAGCTTTCTTT.

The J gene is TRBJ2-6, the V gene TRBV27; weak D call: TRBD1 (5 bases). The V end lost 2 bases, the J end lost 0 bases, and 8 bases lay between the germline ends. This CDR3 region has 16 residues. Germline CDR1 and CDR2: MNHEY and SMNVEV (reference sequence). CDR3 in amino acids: CASSLRQHSGANVLTF. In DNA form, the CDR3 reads TGTGCCAGCAGTTTAAGACAGCACTCTGGGGCCAACGTCCTGACTTTC.

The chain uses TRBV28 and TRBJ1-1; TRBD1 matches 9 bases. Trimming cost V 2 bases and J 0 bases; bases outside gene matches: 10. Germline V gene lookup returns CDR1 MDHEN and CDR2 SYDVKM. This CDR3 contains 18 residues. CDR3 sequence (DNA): TGTGCCAGCAGTTTAGCCGGGACAGGGCGTCTCATGAACACTGAAGCTTTCTTT. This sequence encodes CASSLAGTGRLMNTEAFF.

The CDR3 region has the DNA TGCGCCAGCAGTGGGTCCTCCGTTTCGACCCAGTACTTC. Translating gives CASSGSSVSTQYF. The chain joins TRBV10-2 to TRBJ2-5; unclear D gene. This CDR3 has 13 amino acids. V gave up 4 bases and J gave up 7 bases, with 13 bases separating them. Germline V CDR1 and CDR2: WSHSY, SAAADI.

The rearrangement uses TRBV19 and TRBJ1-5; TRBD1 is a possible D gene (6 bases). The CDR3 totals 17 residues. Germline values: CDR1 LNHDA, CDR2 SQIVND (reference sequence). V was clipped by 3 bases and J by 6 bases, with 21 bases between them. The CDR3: CASSIGQGRFETQPQHF. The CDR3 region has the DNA TGTGCCAGTAGTATCGGGCAGGGGCGCTTTGAAACTCAGCCCCAGCATTTT.

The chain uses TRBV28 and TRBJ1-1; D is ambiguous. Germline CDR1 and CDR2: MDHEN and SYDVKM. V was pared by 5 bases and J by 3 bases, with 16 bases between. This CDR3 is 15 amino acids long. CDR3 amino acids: CASSQEAGYDTEAFF. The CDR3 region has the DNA TGTGCCAGCAGTCAAGAGGCGGGGTATGACACTGAAGCTTTCTTT.

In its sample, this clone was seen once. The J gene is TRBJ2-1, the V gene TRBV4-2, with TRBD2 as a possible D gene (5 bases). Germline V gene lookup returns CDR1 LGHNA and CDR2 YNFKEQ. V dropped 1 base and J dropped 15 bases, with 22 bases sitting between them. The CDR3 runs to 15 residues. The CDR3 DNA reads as TGTGCCAGCAGCCAAGCCAACGGGGTCTCATACATGGCGTTCTTC. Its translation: CASSQANGVSYMAFF.

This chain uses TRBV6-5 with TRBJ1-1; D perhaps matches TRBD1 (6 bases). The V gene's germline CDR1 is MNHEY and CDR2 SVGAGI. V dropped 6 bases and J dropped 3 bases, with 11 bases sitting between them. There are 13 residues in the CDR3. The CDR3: CASSQTGYTEAFF. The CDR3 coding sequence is TGTGCCAGCAGCCAAACAGGGTACACTGAAGCTTTCTTT.

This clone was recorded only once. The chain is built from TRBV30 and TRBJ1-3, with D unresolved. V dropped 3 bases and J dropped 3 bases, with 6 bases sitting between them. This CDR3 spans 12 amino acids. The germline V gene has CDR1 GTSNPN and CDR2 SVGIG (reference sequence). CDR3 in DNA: TGTGCCTGGAGCGGGGTTGGAAACACCATATATTTT. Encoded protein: CAWSGVGNTIYF.

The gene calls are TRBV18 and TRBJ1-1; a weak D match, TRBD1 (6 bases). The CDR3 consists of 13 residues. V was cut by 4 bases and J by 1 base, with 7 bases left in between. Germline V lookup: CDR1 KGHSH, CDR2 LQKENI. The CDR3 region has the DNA TGTGCCAGCTCACTGGGACAGAACACTGAAGCTTTCTTT. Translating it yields CASSLGQNTEAFF.

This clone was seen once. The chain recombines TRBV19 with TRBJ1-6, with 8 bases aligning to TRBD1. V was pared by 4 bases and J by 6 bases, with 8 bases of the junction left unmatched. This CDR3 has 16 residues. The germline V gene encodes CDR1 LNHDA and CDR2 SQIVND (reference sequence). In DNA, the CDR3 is TGTGCCAGTAGTAGAAACGACAGGGGTGGTAATTCACCCCTCCACTTT. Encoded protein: CASSRNDRGGNSPLHF.

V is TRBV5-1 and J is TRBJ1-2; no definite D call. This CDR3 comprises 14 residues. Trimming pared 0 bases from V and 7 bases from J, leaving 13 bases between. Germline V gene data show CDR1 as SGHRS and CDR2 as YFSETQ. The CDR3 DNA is TGCGCCAGCAGCTTGGACAGAGCCTCCTTTGGCTACACCTTC. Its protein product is CASSLDRASFGYTF.

As DNA, the CDR3 is TGTGCCATCAGTGCGGCGGGGTTTCACACCGGGGAGCTGTTTTTT. This translates into CAISAAGFHTGELFF. The chain has TRBV10-3 and TRBJ2-2; a possible D gene is TRBD2 (6 bases). The V end was cut by 4 bases, the J end by 3 bases, with 12 bases between. The CDR3 extends over 15 amino acids. In germline, CDR1 is ENHRY, CDR2 SYGVKD.

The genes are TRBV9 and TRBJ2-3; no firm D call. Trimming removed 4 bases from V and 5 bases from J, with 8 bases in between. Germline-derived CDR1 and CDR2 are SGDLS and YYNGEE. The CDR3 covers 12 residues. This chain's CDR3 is CASSIRGDTQYF. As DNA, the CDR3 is TGTGCCAGCAGCATACGCGGAGATACGCAGTATTTT.

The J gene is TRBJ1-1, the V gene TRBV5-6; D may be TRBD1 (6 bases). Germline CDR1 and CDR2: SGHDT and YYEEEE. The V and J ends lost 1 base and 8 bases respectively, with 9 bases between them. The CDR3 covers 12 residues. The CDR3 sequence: CASSLQDREAFF. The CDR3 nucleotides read TGTGCCAGCAGCTTGCAGGACAGAGAAGCTTTCTTT. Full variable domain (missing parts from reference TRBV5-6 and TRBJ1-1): DAGVTQSPTHLIKTRGQQVTLRCSPKSGHDTVSWYQQALGQGPQFIFQYYEEEERQRGNFPDRFSGHQFPNYSSELNVNALLLGDSALYLCASSLQDREAFFGQGTRLTVV.

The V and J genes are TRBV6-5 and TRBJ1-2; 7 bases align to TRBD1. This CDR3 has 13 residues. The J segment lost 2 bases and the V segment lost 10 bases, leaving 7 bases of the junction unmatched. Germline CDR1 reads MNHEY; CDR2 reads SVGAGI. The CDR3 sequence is CATQQGTNYGYTF. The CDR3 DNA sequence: TGTGCCACACAACAGGGGACCAACTATGGCTACACCTTC.

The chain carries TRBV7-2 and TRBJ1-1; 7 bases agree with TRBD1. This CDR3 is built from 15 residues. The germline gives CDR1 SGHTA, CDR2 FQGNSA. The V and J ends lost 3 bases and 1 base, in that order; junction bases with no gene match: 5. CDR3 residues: CASSLRRQGNTEAFF. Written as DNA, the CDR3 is TGTGCCAGCAGCTTGCGGAGACAGGGGAACACTGAAGCTTTCTTT. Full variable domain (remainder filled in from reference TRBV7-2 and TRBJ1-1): GAGVSQSPSNKVTEKGKDVELRCDPISGHTALYWYRQSLGQGLEFLIYFQGNSAPDKSGLPSDRFSAERTGGSVSTLTIQRTQQEDSAVYLCASSLRRQGNTEAFFGQGTRLTVV.

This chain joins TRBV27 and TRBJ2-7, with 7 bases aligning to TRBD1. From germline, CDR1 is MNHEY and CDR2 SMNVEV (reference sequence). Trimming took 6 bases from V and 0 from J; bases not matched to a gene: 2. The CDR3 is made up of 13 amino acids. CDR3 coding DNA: TGTGCCAGCAGCCGGGACAGCTCCTACGAGCAGTACTTC. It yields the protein CASSRDSSYEQYF.

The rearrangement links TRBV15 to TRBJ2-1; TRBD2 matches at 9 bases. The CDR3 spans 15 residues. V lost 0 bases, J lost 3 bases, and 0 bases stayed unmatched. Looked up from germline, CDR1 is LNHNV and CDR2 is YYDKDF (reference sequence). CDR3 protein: CATSRDSGGYNEQFF. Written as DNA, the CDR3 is TGTGCCACCAGCAGAGATAGCGGGGGCTACAATGAGCAGTTCTTC. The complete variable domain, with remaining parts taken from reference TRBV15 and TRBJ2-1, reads DAMVIQNPRYQVTQFGKPVTLSCSQTLNHNVMYWYQQKSSQAPKLLFHYYDKDFNNEADTPDNFQSRRPNTSFCFLDIRSPGLGDTAMYLCATSRDSGGYNEQFFGPGTRLTVL.

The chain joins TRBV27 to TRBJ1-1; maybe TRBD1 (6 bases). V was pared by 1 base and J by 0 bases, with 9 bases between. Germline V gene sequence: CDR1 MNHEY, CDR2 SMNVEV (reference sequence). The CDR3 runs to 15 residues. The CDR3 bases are TGTGCCAGCAGTTTATTGGGGGCCCTGAACACTGAAGCTTTCTTT. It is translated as CASSLLGALNTEAFF.